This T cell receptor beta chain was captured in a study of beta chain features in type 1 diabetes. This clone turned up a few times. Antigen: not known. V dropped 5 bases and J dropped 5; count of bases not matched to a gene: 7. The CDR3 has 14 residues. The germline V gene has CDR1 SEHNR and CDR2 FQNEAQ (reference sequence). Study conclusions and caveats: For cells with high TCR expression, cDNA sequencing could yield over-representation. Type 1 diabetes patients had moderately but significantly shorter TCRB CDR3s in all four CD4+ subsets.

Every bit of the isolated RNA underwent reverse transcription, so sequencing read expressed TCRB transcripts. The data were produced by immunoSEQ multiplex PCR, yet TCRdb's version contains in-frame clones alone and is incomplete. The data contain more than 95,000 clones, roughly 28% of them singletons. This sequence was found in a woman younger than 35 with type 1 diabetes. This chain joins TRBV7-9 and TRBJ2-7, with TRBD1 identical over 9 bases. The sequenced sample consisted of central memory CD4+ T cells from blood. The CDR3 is CASSTYRGPNEQYF. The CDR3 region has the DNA TGTGCCAGCAGCACGTACAGGGGGCCGAACGAGCAGTACTTC.